A selection of T cell receptor beta chains follows, all from one sample in a study of identical twins' blood T cells. TCRdb used MiXCR to reprocess the 5' RACE reads, holding one entry per CDR3 protein. The repertoire holds a few hundred thousand distinct CDR3 sequences, with roughly 28% as singletons. Source material: PBMCs. The receptor set was obtained from a woman between 18 and 50 years old in good health. Both conserved end residues are part of each CDR3. The D gene is left open where the match is weak. Size tells how often a clone was seen (once, few, many) or the class of an expanded clone, and some rows leave it out.

V: TRBV27; J: TRBJ1-2; D: -; size: -; CDR3: CASRPGNGYTF
V: TRBV12-3/TRBV12-4; J: TRBJ2-7; D: -; size: -; CDR3: CASGDLLEQYF
V: TRBV19; J: TRBJ1-5; D: -; size: -; CDR3: CASSRWAVGYQPQHF
V: TRBV30; J: TRBJ2-2; D: -; size: few; CDR3: CAWLDRSRSSGELFF
V: TRBV7-2; J: TRBJ2-1; D: -; size: -; CDR3: CASSPYHSSYNEQFF
V: TRBV5-1; J: TRBJ1-3; D: -; size: few; CDR3: CASSLAGQQFGNTIYF
V: TRBV12-3/TRBV12-4; J: TRBJ1-4; D: -; size: few; CDR3: CASSRRGSKDEKLFF
V: TRBV29-1; J: TRBJ1-1; D: -; size: many; CDR3: CSAFWGDRGAEAFF
V: TRBV6-5; J: TRBJ2-3; D: TRBD2; size: few; CDR3: CASSPWGGGTDTQYF
V: TRBV29-1; J: TRBJ2-1; D: -; size: -; CDR3: CSVVARMVYNEQFF
V: TRBV5-6; J: TRBJ1-2; D: -; size: many; CDR3: CASSFTTPGYGYTF
V: TRBV28; J: TRBJ2-1; D: -; size: -; CDR3: CASSLGAGGEQFF
V: TRBV9; J: TRBJ2-3; D: -; size: -; CDR3: CASSPVGNPFTDTQYF
V: TRBV27; J: TRBJ1-6; D: -; size: few; CDR3: CASSNRSPSYNSPLHF
V: TRBV2; J: TRBJ1-4; D: TRBD1; size: -; CDR3: CASREDRDNEKLFF
V: TRBV5-1; J: TRBJ2-1; D: -; size: -; CDR3: CASSLGDVKQQFF
V: TRBV6-5; J: TRBJ1-2; D: TRBD1; size: few; CDR3: CASRNRGNLVGYTF
V: TRBV9; J: TRBJ1-5; D: -; size: few; CDR3: CASTRTDANQPQHF
V: TRBV5-1; J: TRBJ1-1; D: TRBD1; size: -; CDR3: CASSIDRVYTEAFF